Listed below are T cell receptor beta chains from one sample, sequenced in a study of identical twins. One entry per CDR3 protein results from TCRdb running MiXCR on the 5' RACE reads. The data contain just under 550,000 distinct CDR3 sequences, 13% to 15% of them singletons. These data are also associated with another study on yellow fever vaccine responses in identical twins.

Sample: CD4+ T cells sorted from blood. The receptor set was obtained from a woman between 18 and 29 years old in good health. Each CDR3 is given with its conserved first and last residue. The D gene is left open where the match is weak. Clone sizes are given selectively: once, few, many, or a class where the clone is expanded.

d_call	j_call	v_call	clone_size	cdr3_aa	cdr3_nt
TRBD1	TRBJ2-2	TRBV19	few	CASSSFRTGGTGELFF	TGTGCCAGTAGTTCCTTTAGGACAGGGGGCACCGGGGAGCTGTTTTTT
NA	TRBJ2-5	TRBV12-3/TRBV12-4	few	CASSTTGAATETQYF	TGTGCCAGCAGTACCACCGGGGCAGCGACAGAGACCCAGTACTTC
NA	TRBJ2-3	TRBV11-3	NA	CASSLSRERTDTQYF	TGTGCCAGCAGCTTGTCCAGGGAGAGGACAGATACGCAGTATTTT
TRBD2	TRBJ2-1	TRBV25-1	few	CASSDKPGLARYNEQFF	TGTGCCAGCAGTGATAAACCGGGACTAGCGAGGTACAATGAGCAGTTCTTC
TRBD2	TRBJ2-1	TRBV7-9	NA	CASSPGLAGKGDEQFF	TGTGCCAGCAGCCCAGGACTAGCGGGGAAAGGCGATGAGCAGTTCTTC
NA	TRBJ2-3	TRBV29-1	few	CSVGLSGITDTQYF	TGCAGCGTTGGATTGTCAGGGATCACAGATACGCAGTATTTT
TRBD2	TRBJ2-1	TRBV27	NA	CASGRLAGSWEQFF	TGTGCCAGCGGCCGACTAGCGGGTAGCTGGGAGCAGTTCTTC
NA	TRBJ2-2	TRBV11-2	once	CASSREGGTGELFF	TGTGCCAGCAGCCGCGAGGGGGGCACCGGGGAGCTGTTTTTT
TRBD1	TRBJ1-2	TRBV12-3/TRBV12-4	few	CASSPNLSGGRNYGYTF	TGTGCCAGCAGCCCTAACCTTTCAGGGGGCCGTAACTATGGCTACACCTTC
TRBD1	TRBJ1-3	TRBV29-1	NA	CSAQTGTGNTIYF	TGCAGCGCACAGACAGGGACTGGAAACACCATATATTTT
NA	TRBJ2-7	TRBV5-1	NA	CASSLGLGQEQYF	TGCGCCAGCAGCTTGGGGTTGGGGCAGGAGCAGTACTTC
TRBD1	TRBJ2-5	TRBV6-1	few	CASSEDRGETQYF	TGTGCCAGCAGTGAAGACAGGGGAGAGACCCAGTACTTC
TRBD1	TRBJ2-2	TRBV5-1	many	CASSSDQGANTGELFF	TGCGCCAGCAGCTCGGATCAGGGGGCGAACACCGGGGAGCTGTTTTTT
TRBD2	TRBJ2-1	TRBV18	NA	CASSLTPLAGANHNEQFF	TGTGCCAGCTCACTTACCCCCCTAGCGGGGGCCAACCACAATGAGCAGTTCTTC
NA	TRBJ1-6	TRBV7-9	few	CASSLAESAGALHF	TGTGCCAGCAGCTTAGCGGAGTCCGCTGGGGCCCTCCACTTT
NA	TRBJ1-4	TRBV27	few	CASSLDPRGTSEKLFF	TGTGCCAGCAGCCTAGACCCCCGGGGGACGAGCGAAAAACTGTTTTTT
NA	TRBJ2-4	TRBV11-1	NA	CASSLGLLGAKNIQYF	TGTGCCAGCAGCTTAGGACTCCTTGGGGCCAAAAACATTCAGTACTTC
TRBD1	TRBJ1-6	TRBV2	NA	CASRGGTGNSPLHF	TGTGCCAGCAGGGGCGGGACAGGGAATTCACCCCTCCACTTT
TRBD1	TRBJ1-3	TRBV4-1	NA	CASSPGTGVQGGNTIYF	TGCGCCAGCAGCCCCGGGACAGGAGTTCAGGGTGGAAACACCATATATTTT
TRBD1	TRBJ2-1	TRBV12-3/TRBV12-4	few	CASSFGTVISYNEQFF	TGTGCCAGCAGTTTTGGGACAGTAATATCCTACAATGAGCAGTTCTTC
TRBD2	TRBJ2-3	TRBV5-1	NA	CASSLEAGVPDTQYF	TGCGCCAGCAGCTTGGAAGCGGGAGTTCCAGATACGCAGTATTTT
TRBD2	TRBJ2-7	TRBV10-3	NA	CAISGGTSLYEQYF	TGTGCCATCAGTGGCGGGACTAGCCTCTACGAGCAGTACTTC
NA	TRBJ2-2	TRBV25-1	few	CASSAGSGGELFF	TGTGCCAGCAGTGCAGGGTCGGGAGGGGAGCTGTTTTTT
NA	TRBJ2-1	TRBV11-2	NA	CASSFGGSQFF	TGTGCCAGCAGCTTTGGAGGGAGCCAGTTCTTC
TRBD2	TRBJ2-1	TRBV7-8	few	CASSLMGLAGYNEQFF	TGTGCCAGCAGCTTGATGGGACTAGCGGGATACAATGAGCAGTTCTTC
TRBD1	TRBJ2-6	TRBV25-1	NA	CASSDPRTGGIAGANVLTF	TGTGCCAGCAGTGATCCGCGGACAGGGGGGATCGCTGGGGCCAACGTCCTGACTTTC
TRBD2	TRBJ2-3	TRBV27	few	CASSLSREGSGDTQYF	TGTGCCAGCAGTTTAAGTCGGGAGGGCTCTGGTGATACGCAGTATTTT
TRBD2	TRBJ2-1	TRBV29-1	NA	CSVEEGKREDHSEQFF	TGCAGCGTTGAAGAAGGAAAGCGGGAGGACCACAGTGAGCAGTTCTTC
TRBD2	TRBJ2-5	TRBV5-5	few	CASSFGTSGSETQYF	TGTGCCAGCAGCTTCGGGACTAGCGGGAGTGAGACCCAGTACTTC
NA	TRBJ1-4	TRBV4-1	NA	CASSQTSQGVGEKLFF	TGCGCCAGCAGCCAAACCTCACAGGGCGTAGGTGAAAAACTGTTTTTT
NA	TRBJ2-6	TRBV24-1	few	CATSDSLRGPGANVLTF	TGTGCCACCAGTGACTCTCTCCGGGGGCCCGGGGCCAACGTCCTGACTTTC
TRBD1	TRBJ2-5	TRBV10-3	few	CAISDRQGLGETQYF	TGTGCCATCAGTGACCGACAGGGTCTCGGAGAGACCCAGTACTTC
TRBD2	TRBJ2-1	TRBV6-1	NA	CASTTRGLAGGPEQFF	TGTGCCAGCACCACAAGGGGGCTAGCGGGAGGGCCTGAGCAGTTCTTC
NA	TRBJ2-5	TRBV11-2	many	CASSSGLQETQYF	TGTGCCAGCAGCTCAGGATTACAAGAGACCCAGTACTTC
TRBD2	TRBJ2-1	TRBV7-2	few	CASSLGLAGNSEQFF	TGTGCCAGCAGCTTGGGACTAGCGGGGAACTCTGAGCAGTTCTTC
NA	TRBJ2-5	TRBV29-1	many	CSVEYGFQETQYF	TGCAGCGTTGAATATGGTTTTCAAGAGACCCAGTACTTC
NA	TRBJ2-3	TRBV10-3	NA	CAIRPNADTQYF	TGTGCCATCAGACCGAATGCAGATACGCAGTATTTT
NA	TRBJ2-1	TRBV10-2	NA	CASSERTADQFF	TGCGCCAGCAGTGAACGAACAGCCGATCAGTTCTTC
NA	TRBJ2-3	TRBV15	many	CATSRTGLTDTQYF	TGTGCCACCAGCAGAACAGGTCTTACAGATACGCAGTATTTT
NA	TRBJ2-1	TRBV5-1	few	CASSSGSTTYNEQFF	TGCGCCAGCAGCTCCGGGTCCACGACCTACAATGAGCAGTTCTTC
TRBD1	TRBJ2-1	TRBV11-2	NA	CASGRGRGSYNEQFF	TGTGCCAGCGGAAGGGGGCGCGGCTCCTACAATGAGCAGTTCTTC
TRBD2	TRBJ2-7	TRBV20-1	few	CSAQLAVSSYEQYF	TGCAGTGCGCAACTAGCGGTTAGCTCCTACGAGCAGTACTTC
NA	TRBJ2-5	TRBV7-9	NA	CASSLERQVQETQYF	TGTGCCAGCAGCTTAGAGAGACAGGTCCAAGAGACCCAGTACTTC
NA	TRBJ2-3	TRBV20-1	NA	CSARVRGPTDTQYF	TGCAGTGCTAGAGTGAGGGGCCCCACAGATACGCAGTATTTT
NA	TRBJ1-2	TRBV5-1	NA	CASSLDGRESSDGYTF	TGCGCCAGCAGCTTGGATGGCAGGGAGAGTTCGGATGGCTACACCTTC
NA	TRBJ2-4	TRBV9	NA	CASSVGGDDIQYF	TGTGCCAGCAGCGTAGGAGGGGACGACATTCAGTACTTC
TRBD1	TRBJ1-4	TRBV20-1	NA	CSAKDRANEKLFF	TGCAGTGCTAAAGACAGGGCTAATGAAAAACTGTTTTTT
NA	TRBJ2-7	TRBV27	few	CASSFGIGTTYEQYF	TGTGCCAGCAGTTTTGGCATCGGGACAACCTACGAGCAGTACTTC
NA	TRBJ2-3	TRBV2	few	CASNRDPLGTDTQYF	TGTGCCAGCAACCGGGACCCACTGGGCACAGATACGCAGTATTTT
TRBD1	TRBJ1-5	TRBV20-1	few	CSARDPPQGARQPQHF	TGCAGTGCTAGAGATCCTCCCCAGGGGGCTAGGCAGCCCCAGCATTTT
TRBD1	TRBJ2-7	TRBV7-2	NA	CASSLMGTATYEQYF	TGTGCCAGCAGCTTAATGGGGACAGCCACCTACGAGCAGTACTTC
NA	TRBJ2-5	TRBV10-3	many	CAISESLGQETQYF	TGTGCCATCAGTGAGTCGTTGGGCCAAGAGACCCAGTACTTC
TRBD2	TRBJ2-5	TRBV24-1	NA	CATSDLRRGTSGFQETQYF	TGTGCCACCAGTGATTTGCGGCGGGGGACTAGCGGGTTCCAAGAGACCCAGTACTTC
TRBD1	TRBJ1-1	TRBV12-3/TRBV12-4	NA	CASSFNRGQGTEAFF	TGTGCCAGCAGTTTTAACAGGGGGCAAGGGACTGAAGCTTTCTTT
TRBD2	TRBJ2-3	TRBV20-1	NA	CSARKGYGGAGTDTQYF	TGCAGTGCGAGAAAGGGTTACGGGGGGGCAGGAACAGATACGCAGTATTTT
TRBD2	TRBJ2-2	TRBV28	NA	CAAAGGGDTGELFF	TGTGCCGCAGCGGGGGGTGGGGACACCGGGGAGCTGTTTTTT
NA	TRBJ2-2	TRBV6-1	NA	CASSVPGGRNTGELFF	TGTGCCAGCAGCGTTCCCGGGGGAAGAAACACCGGGGAGCTGTTTTTT
TRBD2	TRBJ2-7	TRBV25-1	NA	CASSEISGLGYEQYF	TGTGCCAGCAGTGAAATCTCGGGACTAGGTTACGAGCAGTACTTC
NA	TRBJ2-2	TRBV5-5	NA	CASSAGGQVTGELFF	TGTGCCAGCAGCGCCGGGGGGCAGGTCACCGGGGAGCTGTTTTTT
NA	TRBJ1-1	TRBV10-3	NA	CAISAAGHSNTEAFF	TGTGCCATCAGTGCAGCGGGACACTCGAACACTGAAGCTTTCTTT